This T cell receptor (beta chain) was sequenced in a study of cytomegalovirus exposure and HLA in healthy donors. For the study at large: Membership in the Caucasian-associated ancestry cluster was found for 81% of around 380 genotyped donors.

The CDR3 sequence is 15 residues long. The V segment lost 4 bases and the J segment 0 bases; nucleotides outside the gene matches: 3. The germline V gene encodes CDR1 MGHRA and CDR2 YSYEKL. General study findings and limits: Associated with cytomegalovirus, according to the listing, were around 170 TCR beta chains.

As regards this clone: Antigen specificity is unknown.

Vbeta (60) and Jbeta (13) primers were used in the PCR. This table comes from immunoSEQ multiplex PCR, and its TCRdb copy is limited to in-frame clones, with some not included. This sample carries around 120,000 clones, around 79% of them seen once, and the ten largest clones take about 3.3%. This receptor was obtained from a woman in her twenties or thirties in good health and CMV-seropositive. The material sequenced was PBMCs. The V and J genes are TRBV4-1 and TRBJ2-7; 10 nucleotides align to TRBD2. The CDR3 reads CASSRSSGSSYEQYF. CDR3 nucleotide sequence: TGCGCCAGCAGCCGCTCTAGCGGGAGCTCCTACGAGCAGTACTTC.